This T cell receptor beta chain appears in the sequencing data of a study of blood T cell repertoires in COVID-19. Study-wide background: Sources were T cells, B-cell-depleted T cells, or PBMCs; the material itself was cDNA or gDNA.

Under the authors' procedure: Reference gene primers were amplified, and this amplification served to estimate nucleated cell counts. Generated by immunoSEQ multiplex PCR, the TCRdb table keeps only in-frame clones and is missing some. The V and J calls and clone size are taken from that table; D and trimming were inferred from the DNA. The sample has around 85,000 clones, approximately 85% seen once. The length of the CDR3 is 16 residues. Germline assignment: CDR1 SGHVS and CDR2 FQNEAQ. V was pared by 0 bases and J by 4 bases, with 13 bases between. This clone came up a few times. The chain links TRBV7-8 to TRBJ1-5, with no clear D. The sequenced sample consisted of peripheral blood. This sequence originates from a man aged 45-65 years with active COVID-19. The CDR3 loop is CASSLAGTQKNQPQHF. Written as DNA, the CDR3 is TGTGCCAGCAGCTTAGCAGGTACACAGAAAAATCAGCCCCAGCATTTT.